Below, 13 T cell receptor beta chains from the same sample are listed, as sequenced in a study of spatial heterogeneity in lung cancer. The sample's time point: sample taken at primary tumor resection. The authors sequenced whole RNA from tumor, nontumor lung or frozen PBMC without sorting. MiXCR, applied by TCRdb to the 5' RACE reads, yields one record per CDR3 protein. The sample comprises some 50,000 distinct CDR3 sequences, 7.5% to 8% of which are singletons, and about 13% rests with the top ten. The specimen comprised PBMCs, sampled at surgery. These receptors all stem from a female donor with early-stage non-small cell lung cancer.

This rearrangement joins TRBV6-5 to TRBJ1-1; 9 nucleotides agree with TRBD1. CDR1 and CDR2 from the germline V gene are MNHEY and SVGAGI. Trimming at V came to 4 bases and at J to 5 bases, leaving 14 bases not matched to a gene. CDR3 length: 17 amino acids. CDR3 in DNA: TGTGCCAGCAGTTCTGTCCCGGGACAGGGAACCAAAACTGAAGCTTTCTTT. It encodes CASSSVPGQGTKTEAFF.

The chain combines TRBV3-1 with TRBJ1-1; 9 bases map to TRBD1. Germline CDR1 is LGHDT and CDR2 is YNNKEL (reference sequence). V dropped 4 bases and J dropped 5; count of bases not matched to a gene: 11. The CDR3 is 16 amino acids. The CDR3 region has the DNA TGTGCCAGCAGCCCAGATAGGGGACAGGGAAATACTGAAGCTTTCTTT. Translating it yields CASSPDRGQGNTEAFF.

This clonotype was seen a few times. CDR3 region: CASSLGAGAGGYEQYF. The DNA of the CDR3 is TGTGCCAGCAGCCTAGGTGCGGGAGCAGGCGGCTACGAGCAGTACTTC. The V gene is TRBV3-1, the J gene TRBJ2-7, with 7 nucleotides matching TRBD2. J was trimmed by 3 bases and V by 4 bases; bases with no gene match: 12. The CDR3 length is 16 residues. Germline V gene data show CDR1 as LGHDT and CDR2 as YNNKEL (reference sequence).

In this sample, this clonotype turned up a few times. The chain employs TRBV6-1 and TRBJ2-6; 8 bases fit TRBD1. The V segment lost 6 bases and the J segment 1 base; nucleotides outside the gene matches: 2. Germline lookup yields CDR1 MNHNS and CDR2 SASEGT. The CDR3 extends over 15 amino acids. CDR3 DNA sequence: TGTGCCAGCAGCGGACAGGGATCTGGGGCCAACGTCCTGACTTTC. This codes for CASSGQGSGANVLTF.

This clonotype was picked up many times. The CDR3: CASSQDFTGGDTYEQYF. The CDR3 nucleotides read TGTGCCAGCAGCCAAGATTTCACCGGGGGGGATACCTACGAGCAGTACTTC. The V gene is TRBV4-2, the J gene TRBJ2-7; TRBD2 matches at 8 bases. V lost 0 bases and J lost 2; bases outside the gene matches: 9. This CDR3 is built from 17 residues. Germline CDR1 LGHNA, CDR2 YNFKEQ.

There are many counts of this clonotype. The J gene is TRBJ1-1, the V gene TRBV20-1; 7 positions agree with TRBD1. Germline CDR1 and CDR2: DFQATT and SNEGSKA (reference sequence). The CDR3 has 14 amino acids. V dropped 0 bases and J dropped 2; count of bases not matched to a gene: 3. The CDR3 DNA follows: TGCAGTGCTAGAGATTACAGGGGTAACACTGAAGCTTTCTTT. It yields the protein CSARDYRGNTEAFF.

This clonotype was observed many times. The chain employs TRBV18 and TRBJ2-3, with TRBD2 matching over 7 bases. The CDR3 consists of 12 residues. Germline V gene sequence: CDR1 KGHSH, CDR2 LQKENI. The V gene end was trimmed by 6 bases and the J gene end by 6 bases; junction bases not matched to a gene: 3. The CDR3 is CASSPREDTQYF. The CDR3 bases are TGTGCCAGCTCCCCGCGGGAGGATACGCAGTATTTT. The full variable domain, completed using reference TRBV18 and TRBJ2-3, is NAGVMQNPRHLVRRRGQEARLRCSPMKGHSHVYWYRQLPEEGLKFMVYLQKENIIDESGMPKERFSAEFPKEGPSILRIQQVVRGDSAAYFCASSPREDTQYFGPGTRLTVL.

The rearrangement links TRBV10-2 to TRBJ2-3; TRBD2 agrees at 16 bases. The ends lost 11 bases at V and 2 bases at J; junction bases unmatched: 16. The CDR3 sequence is 19 residues long. From germline, CDR1 is WSHSY and CDR2 SAAADI. The CDR3 here is CAQSPGTSGGAGITDTQYF. CDR3 sequence (DNA): TGCGCCCAGAGCCCCGGGACTAGCGGGGGGGCAGGTATCACAGATACGCAGTATTTT.

This clonotype was seen repeatedly, ten times or more. The rearrangement joins TRBV12-3 or TRBV12-4 to TRBJ1-4; 9 bases align to TRBD1. J gave up 5 bases and V 5 bases, and 3 bases lay outside the gene matches. The CDR3 is 14 residues long. In DNA form, the CDR3 reads TGTGCCAGCAGTCGACAGGGGGGGAATGAAAAACTGTTTTTT. This translates into CASSRQGGNEKLFF.

This clonotype turned up a few times. V usage is TRBV30 and J usage is TRBJ2-7; TRBD1 or TRBD2 may be the D gene (5 bases each). V shed 7 bases and J shed 3 bases, with 16 bases lying between them. Germline assignment: CDR1 GTSNPN and CDR2 SVGIG (reference sequence). The CDR3 sequence is 13 residues long. This CDR3 is CAFHRDGDYEQYF. CDR3 in DNA: TGTGCCTTCCACCGGGACGGGGACTACGAGCAGTACTTC.

This CDR3 is CSASTETQYF. Here the CDR3 DNA reads TGCAGTGCTAGTACGGAGACCCAGTACTTC. The chain is built from TRBV20-1 and TRBJ2-5, with unresolved D. Germline V lookup: CDR1 DFQATT, CDR2 SNEGSKA (reference sequence). Trimming took off 3 bases at V and 5 bases at J, with 4 bases between the two ends. This CDR3 comprises 10 residues.

The gene calls are TRBV20-1 and TRBJ1-1; 8 nucleotides line up with TRBD1. The V gene's germline CDR1 is DFQATT and CDR2 SNEGSKA (reference sequence). After removal of 6 bases from V and 6 bases from J, the junction contained 9 bases not matched to a gene. The CDR3 contains 13 residues. In nucleotides, the CDR3 is TGCAGTGCAAAGACAGGGGCGAAGCCTGAAGCTTTCTTT. This translates into CSAKTGAKPEAFF.

The CDR3 sequence: CASSQLGDALPGELFF. The CDR3 coding sequence is TGTGCCAGCAGCCAATTGGGGGACGCCCTTCCCGGGGAGCTGTTTTTT. The chain recombines TRBV7-3 with TRBJ2-2; tentatively, D is TRBD1 or TRBD2 (5 bases each). The germline gives CDR1 SGHTA, CDR2 FQGTGA. The CDR3 spans 16 residues. Trimming shortened V by 5 bases and J by 6 bases, and 19 bases separated the two germline ends. The full variable domain, rest sourced from reference TRBV7-3 and TRBJ2-2, is GAGVSQTPSNKVTEKGKYVELRCDPISGHTALYWYRQSLGQGPEFLIYFQGTGAADDSGLPNDRFFAVRPEGSVSTLKIQRTERGDSAVYLCASSQLGDALPGELFFGEGSRLTVL.